This TCR beta chain originates from a study of T cell responses to AZD1222 COVID-19 vaccine. CDR3 size: 17 residues. Germline CDR1 reads LGHDT; CDR2 reads YNNKEL (reference sequence). V dropped 6 bases and J dropped 0 bases, with 15 bases sitting between them. The table came from immunoSEQ multiplex PCR; TCRdb's copy has only in-frame clones and leaves some out. Found here are roughly 96,000 clones, around 89% of them singletons; the top ten hold 9.5% to 13%. Whole-study results and caveats: At study baseline, merely five or six AZD1222 recipients were seropositive.

To note about this clone: Its specificity is not known.

The specimen comprised peripheral blood, sampled 28 days after the second AZD1222 dose. This chain connects TRBV3-1 (or the pseudogene TRBV3-2) to TRBJ2-6, with D perhaps matching TRBD1 (6 bases). The origin of this receptor is an adult who received the AZD1222 COVID-19 vaccine. CDR3 sequence reads: CASRSHGQSSGANVLTF. CDR3 DNA sequence: TGTGCCAGCAGGAGTCATGGACAGTCCTCTGGGGCCAACGTCCTGACTTTC.